A single sample is the source of the 10 T cell receptor beta chains below, sequenced in a study of regulatory T cells in long-lasting Graves disease. The time point was: persistent/refractory GD, antithyroid drugs over 5 years with positive TRAb. The TCR library used RNA extracted from PBMCs. Relying on iRepertoire HTBI primers and Arm-PCR of CDR3 regions, the team built TCR beta libraries. A single record per CDR3 protein comes from TCRdb applying MiXCR to the multiplex PCR reads. The sample lists around 450,000 distinct CDR3 sequences; roughly a fifth were seen once. This specimen consisted of peripheral blood mononuclear cells (PBMCs), obtained when the disease was refractory, from a patient treated with antithyroid drugs. The receptor set was obtained from a female donor with Graves disease.

This clonotype was found many times. The CDR3 DNA is TGTGCCAGCACCTCTGCACTGGAGACCCAGTACTTC. Translated: CASTSALETQYF. The chain is built from TRBV12-3 or TRBV12-4 and TRBJ2-5; D ambiguous. The germline V and J ends were trimmed by 7 bases and 5 bases, with 11 bases remaining between them. The CDR3 is made up of 12 amino acids.

Points on this clonotype: This may arise from a read error, as a much more abundant clone is one base away. The chain joins TRBV13 to TRBJ2-2; TRBD2 matches at 7 bases. The CDR3 sequence is 16 residues long. Germline CDR1 PRHDT, CDR2 FYEKMQ (reference sequence). The CDR3 region is CAGSPDGLANTGELFF. As DNA, the CDR3 is TGTGCCGGCAGCCCGGATGGACTAGCGAACACCGGGGAGCTGTTTTTT.

In its sample, this clonotype was seen a few times. This sequence joins TRBV12-3 or TRBV12-4 and TRBJ2-5, with D unclear. V was clipped by 2 bases and J by 4 bases, with 8 bases between them. CDR3 length equals 13 residues. CDR3 amino acids: CASSLILRETQYF. CDR3 in DNA: TGTGCCAGCAGTTTAATTCTGCGAGAGACCCAGTACTTC.

This clonotype came up many times. CDR3: CASTGPTRSGNTIYF. In nucleotides, the CDR3 is TGTGCCAGCACCGGGCCGACACGCTCTGGAAACACCATATATTTT. V is TRBV6-1 and J is TRBJ1-3; D uncertain. Trimming left V 7 bases short and J 0 bases short, with 13 bases between. Germline-derived CDR1 and CDR2 are MNHNS and SASEGT. The CDR3 covers 15 residues.

This clonotype was found many times. The chain combines TRBV28 with TRBJ1-2; the D gene is possibly TRBD1 (6 bases). Germline assignment: CDR1 MDHEN and CDR2 SYDVKM. V shed 7 bases and J shed 8 bases, with 20 bases lying between them. The CDR3 runs to 14 residues. The CDR3 nucleotides read TGTGCCAGCACCCCTCTCAGGTCAGGGGTCGGCTACACCTTC. It yields the protein CASTPLRSGVGYTF.

This clonotype was recorded at least ten times. The rearrangement links TRBV24-1 to TRBJ1-5; D remains ambiguous. The CDR3 totals 17 residues. Germline V lookup: CDR1 KGHDR, CDR2 SFDVKD. With 0 bases removed from V and 0 bases from J, the gap between germline ends came to 11 bases. In nucleotides, the CDR3 is TGTGCCACCAGTGATTTGCCCCCAGGAGCTAGCAATCAGCCCCAGCATTTT. Translating gives CATSDLPPGASNQPQHF.

In this sample, this clonotype turned up many times. The chain uses TRBV28 and TRBJ2-7; D gene uncertain. The CDR3 covers 14 residues. CDR1 and CDR2 (germline): MDHEN, SYDVKM. V was trimmed by 6 bases and J by 3 bases, leaving 15 bases between them. CDR3 residues: CASSPGRWDYEQYF. CDR3 DNA: TGTGCCAGCAGCCCCGGGCGGTGGGACTACGAGCAGTACTTC.

The CDR3 nucleotides are TGTGCCAGCAGTCAGGGGGCTTGGGAGACCCAGTACTTC. This encodes CASSQGAWETQYF. The chain recombines TRBV28 with TRBJ2-5; 8 nucleotides match TRBD1. This CDR3 has 13 amino acids. Germline lookup yields CDR1 MDHEN and CDR2 SYDVKM. V trimming: 5 bases; J trimming: 5 bases; junction bases outside the gene matches: 4.

In this sample, this clonotype turned up once. The rearrangement links TRBV6-1 to TRBJ2-5; no definite D call. This CDR3 has 13 amino acids. Germline values: CDR1 MNHNS, CDR2 SASEGT. V dropped 10 bases and J dropped 5 bases, with 17 bases sitting between them. The chain's CDR3 is CATSVTLAETQYF. The CDR3, as DNA: TGTGCCACCTCAGTTACCCTTGCGGAGACCCAGTACTTC.

The genes are TRBV4-1 and TRBJ2-5, with 11 bases fitting TRBD2. From germline, CDR1 is MGHRA and CDR2 YSYEKL. The J segment lost 5 bases and the V segment lost 1 base, leaving 9 bases of the junction unmatched. The CDR3 contains 17 residues. The CDR3 DNA is TGCGCCAGCAGCCAAGCGGAGGCTAGCGGGAGGATCGAGACCCAGTACTTC. Its protein product is CASSQAEASGRIETQYF.